These 19 T cell receptor beta chains came from one sample sequenced in a study of cytomegalovirus exposure and HLA in healthy donors. Method: immunoSEQ multiplex PCR; TCRdb's copy keeps in-frame clones and lacks some. The sample has about 350,000 clones, roughly 90% seen once. Sequenced material: PBMCs. Receptors originate from a woman aged 25 to 39 in good health and CMV-seropositive.

The V gene is TRBV25-1, the J gene TRBJ1-4; D gene uncertain. The V gene's germline CDR1 is MGHDK and CDR2 SYGVNS. V was clipped by 2 bases and J by 10 bases, with 14 bases between them. The CDR3 covers 14 residues. CDR3 residues: CASSELRPGGKLFF. The DNA for the CDR3 is TGTGCCAGCAGTGAACTCAGGCCCGGTGGAAAACTGTTTTTT.

The J gene is TRBJ2-7, the V gene TRBV5-1; D is unresolved. The CDR3 runs 14 residues. V was cut by 0 bases and J by 0 bases, with 7 bases left in between. Germline CDR1 is SGHRS and CDR2 is YFSETQ. CDR3: CASSLVVDSYEQYF. The CDR3 region has the DNA TGCGCCAGCAGCTTGGTCGTGGACTCCTACGAGCAGTACTTC.

The chain recombines TRBV19 with TRBJ2-7; D gene ambiguous. From germline, CDR1 is LNHDA and CDR2 SQIVND (reference sequence). The CDR3 extends over 14 amino acids. V was pared by 3 bases and J by 5 bases, with 14 bases between. CDR3 protein: CASSIKGMVNEQYF. As DNA, the CDR3 is TGTGCCAGTAGTATTAAGGGAATGGTTAACGAGCAGTACTTC. The full variable domain, completed using reference TRBV19 and TRBJ2-7, is DGGITQSPKYLFRKEGQNVTLSCEQNLNHDAMYWYRQDPGQGLRLIYYSQIVNDFQKGDIAEGYSVSREKKESFPLTVTSAQKNPTAFYLCASSIKGMVNEQYFGPGTRLTVT.

The chain recombines TRBV18 with TRBJ2-5; the D gene could be TRBD1 or TRBD2 (5 bases each). Trimming took 3 bases from V and 5 from J, leaving 16 bases between them. The CDR3 contains 15 residues. Germline V gene lookup returns CDR1 KGHSH and CDR2 LQKENI. In DNA form, the CDR3 reads TGTGCCAGCTCACCCTCGGCCGGGGACGGGGAGACCCAGTACTTC. Encoded protein: CASSPSAGDGETQYF.

V is TRBV2 and J is TRBJ2-7; D might be TRBD2 (6 bases). The V end lost 6 bases, the J end lost 1 base, and 16 bases lay between the germline ends. There are 15 residues in the CDR3. The germline V gene encodes CDR1 SNHLY and CDR2 FYNNEI. CDR3 sequence reads: CASSSGRDRSYEQYF. CDR3 in DNA: TGTGCCAGCAGCTCCGGGCGGGACCGATCCTACGAGCAGTACTTC.

J is TRBJ2-7 and V is TRBV9, with 9 bases that match TRBD1. V dropped 1 base and J dropped 3; count of bases not matched to a gene: 5. Germline CDR1 and CDR2: SGDLS and YYNGEE. This CDR3 is 15 amino acids long. The CDR3 DNA sequence: TGTGCCAGCAGCGTATTCGAGACAGGGGGCTACGAGCAGTACTTC. Encoded protein: CASSVFETGGYEQYF.

This chain uses TRBV6-5 with TRBJ1-1; D is uncertain. Trimming removed 5 bases from V and 1 base from J, with 8 bases in between. Germline V gives CDR1 MNHEY, CDR2 SVGAGI. The CDR3 loop spans 13 amino acids. CDR3 sequence: CASSLVRNTEAFF. The DNA for the CDR3 is TGTGCCAGCAGTCTCGTCAGGAACACTGAAGCTTTCTTT.

J is TRBJ2-7 and V is TRBV6-5, with D possibly matching TRBD2 (6 bases). The germline V and J ends were trimmed by 6 bases and 4 bases, with 16 bases remaining between them. CDR3 length equals 14 residues. Germline loops: CDR1 MNHEY, CDR2 SVGAGI. CDR3 sequence: CASRPGTGTYEQYF. The CDR3 DNA reads TGTGCCAGCAGACCCGGGACCGGGACTTACGAGCAGTACTTC.

J is TRBJ1-2 and V is TRBV5-1, with a tentative D call TRBD1 (5 bases). The CDR3 contains 14 residues. Trimming removed 1 base at V and 2 bases at J, with 9 bases between. Germline assignment: CDR1 SGHRS and CDR2 YFSETQ. The CDR3 DNA reads TGCGCCAGCAGCTTGTCGGGGGACAACTATGGCTACACCTTC. Its protein is CASSLSGDNYGYTF. Using reference TRBV5-1 and TRBJ1-2 for the parts outside the CDR3, the full variable domain is KAGVTQTPRYLIKTRGQQVTLSCSPISGHRSVSWYQQTPGQGLQFLFEYFSETQRNKGNFPGRFSGRQFSNSRSEMNVSTLELGDSALYLCASSLSGDNYGYTFGSGTRLTVV.

J is TRBJ2-3 and V is TRBV7-2, with D perhaps TRBD1 or TRBD2 (6 bases each). The length of the CDR3 is 15 residues. Germline CDR1 is SGHTA and CDR2 is FQGNSA. Trimming shortened V by 5 bases and J by 6 bases, and 18 bases separated the two germline ends. The CDR3 is CASSQGLGAGDTQYF. The CDR3 coding sequence is TGTGCCAGCAGCCAGGGACTGGGGGCCGGTGATACGCAGTATTTT. Combining the CDR3 with reference TRBV7-2 and TRBJ2-3 gives the whole variable domain GAGVSQSPSNKVTEKGKDVELRCDPISGHTALYWYRQSLGQGLEFLIYFQGNSAPDKSGLPSDRFSAERTGGSVSTLTIQRTQQEDSAVYLCASSQGLGAGDTQYFGPGTRLTVL.

This clone was seen only once. This chain connects TRBV5-4 to TRBJ1-4; 9 positions match TRBD1. The germline V gene has CDR1 SGHNT and CDR2 YYREEE (reference sequence). V shed 4 bases, J shed 8 bases, and the junction held 6 bases outside the gene matches. CDR3 length: 14 amino acids. The DNA for the CDR3 is TGTGCCAGCAGCCCCGGGACAGGGCGGGAAAAACTGTTTTTT. It translates to CASSPGTGREKLFF.

The chain couples TRBV5-1 to TRBJ2-7, with D maybe TRBD1 (5 bases). CDR3 length: 12 amino acids. V lost 3 bases, J lost 3 bases, and 7 bases lay in between. Looked up from germline, CDR1 is SGHRS and CDR2 is YFSETQ. In DNA, the CDR3 is TGCGCCAGCAGCTCCAGGGACTACGAGCAGTACTTC. Its protein product is CASSSRDYEQYF. Full variable domain (rest looked up from reference TRBV5-1 and TRBJ2-7): KAGVTQTPRYLIKTRGQQVTLSCSPISGHRSVSWYQQTPGQGLQFLFEYFSETQRNKGNFPGRFSGRQFSNSRSEMNVSTLELGDSALYLCASSSRDYEQYFGPGTRLTVT.

J is TRBJ2-7 and V is TRBV5-1, with TRBD1 identical over 10 bases. The ends lost 4 bases at V and 0 bases at J; junction bases unmatched: 4. Per the germline V gene, CDR1 is SGHRS and CDR2 is YFSETQ. The CDR3 extends over 15 amino acids. The CDR3 DNA reads TGCGCCAGCAGCGGGGGACAGGGGAGCTCCTACGAGCAGTACTTC. It translates to CASSGGQGSSYEQYF.

The chain has TRBV4-3 and TRBJ1-1, with D perhaps TRBD1 (5 bases). The germline gives CDR1 LGHNA, CDR2 YSLEER. V shed 0 bases and J shed 4 bases, with 9 bases lying between them. This CDR3 comprises 14 residues. CDR3 bases: TGCGCCAGCAGCCAAGACGAGGGGATCACTGAAGCTTTCTTT. Its translation: CASSQDEGITEAFF.

This chain uses TRBV5-1 with TRBJ1-2, with 8 bases matching TRBD1. The J segment lost 8 bases and the V segment lost 7 bases, leaving 16 bases of the junction unmatched. The CDR3 is made up of 15 amino acids. Germline V gives CDR1 SGHRS, CDR2 YFSETQ. CDR3 coding DNA: TGCGCCAGCCAGGGGGCCGGCGGGGGTAATAACGGCTACACCTTC. Translating it yields CASQGAGGGNNGYTF.

The chain links TRBV5-6 to TRBJ1-1; no definite D call. Germline CDR1 and CDR2: SGHDT and YYEEEE. V shed 2 bases and J shed 4 bases, with 12 bases lying between them. The CDR3 is 14 amino acids. The CDR3 region is CASSLVWGGTEAFF. CDR3 DNA: TGTGCCAGCAGCTTAGTTTGGGGAGGCACTGAAGCTTTCTTT.

V is TRBV7-6 and J is TRBJ2-1, with D possibly called TRBD1 or TRBD2 (5 bases each). Trimming cost V 5 bases and J 6 bases, with 17 bases left between them. The CDR3 runs to 15 residues. CDR1 is SGHVS, CDR2 FNYEAQ, per germline. The DNA for the CDR3 is TGTGCCAGCAGCGGTTACGGGACGCAGACCAATGAGCAGTTCTTC. Amino acids: CASSGYGTQTNEQFF.

J is TRBJ1-6 and V is TRBV5-1; 8 bases match TRBD1. Germline values: CDR1 SGHRS, CDR2 YFSETQ. The CDR3 covers 14 residues. V lost 4 bases to trimming and J lost 8 bases; unmatched junction nucleotides: 5. The CDR3 bases are TGCGCCAGCAGCACGGGACAGGTGGATTCACCCCTCCACTTT. As protein: CASSTGQVDSPLHF.

The chain couples TRBV5-6 to TRBJ1-1; 10 bases are shared with TRBD1. The V segment lost 0 bases and the J segment 1 base; nucleotides outside the gene matches: 9. The CDR3 spans 18 residues. Per the germline V gene, CDR1 is SGHDT and CDR2 is YYEEEE. Here the CDR3 reads CASSLERQGARRNTEAFF. The CDR3 DNA reads as TGTGCCAGCAGCTTGGAACGACAGGGGGCGCGACGGAACACTGAAGCTTTCTTT.